This T cell receptor (beta chain) was captured by sequencing in a study of blood T cell repertoires in COVID-19. Here immunoSEQ multiplex PCR was the method, and the copy in TCRdb shows in-frame clones only, minus some. The sample contains hundreds of thousands of clones, roughly 90% of which appear only once. The study assigned cohorts using participant-reported clinical history. The CDR3 has 16 amino acids. V shed 2 bases and J 5 bases; nucleotides not matched to a gene: 9. CDR1 and CDR2 from the germline V gene are KGHSH and LQKENI. Specimen: PBMCs or T cells enriched from blood (not recorded which). The chain links TRBV18 to TRBJ1-5; 7 bases are a match to TRBD1. This receptor was identified in a woman between 18 and 29 years old with acute COVID-19. CDR3 region: CASSPIAQGLDQPQHF. The CDR3, as DNA: TGTGCCAGCTCACCAATAGCACAGGGGTTGGATCAGCCCCAGCATTTT.